These 18 T cell receptor beta chains were all obtained from the same sample, sequenced in a study of blood T cell repertoires in COVID-19. Generated by immunoSEQ multiplex PCR, the TCRdb table keeps only in-frame clones and is missing some. The sample consists of 150,000 to 200,000 clones, over 70% of them appearing once. What was sequenced was peripheral blood. These receptor sequences come from a man between 60 and 70 years old with active or convalescent COVID-19.

For the CDR3, the DNA is TGTGCCAGCCAAGGGACAGGGGGCACCTACGAGCAGTACTTC. It encodes CASQGTGGTYEQYF. The rearrangement uses TRBV5-8 and TRBJ2-7; TRBD1 matches at 12 bases. This CDR3 comprises 14 residues. The germline V gene has CDR1 SGHTS and CDR2 YDEGEE. V lost 7 bases to trimming and J lost 2 bases; unmatched junction nucleotides: 4.

The J gene is TRBJ2-2, the V gene TRBV19; D remains unclear. The V end was cut by 6 bases, the J end by 4 bases, with 9 bases between. The CDR3 contains 13 residues. From germline, CDR1 is LNHDA and CDR2 SQIVND (reference sequence). The DNA for the CDR3 is TGTGCCAGTAGCGACCCGGGCACCGGGGAGCTGTTTTTT. Encoded protein: CASSDPGTGELFF.

The gene calls are TRBV10-3 and TRBJ1-5; D gene unclear. Germline V gene data show CDR1 as ENHRY and CDR2 as SYGVKD. The V end lost 5 bases, the J end lost 0 bases, and 14 bases lay between the germline ends. The CDR3 loop spans 16 amino acids. The CDR3 is CAISQWGRDSNQPQHF. The CDR3 DNA sequence: TGTGCCATCAGTCAGTGGGGTCGGGATAGCAATCAGCCCCAGCATTTT.

The rearrangement links TRBV28 to TRBJ1-4; TRBD1 matches at 7 bases. This CDR3 is 14 amino acids long. V gave up 5 bases and J gave up 7 bases; unmatched junction bases: 7. Germline V gene data show CDR1 as MDHEN and CDR2 as SYDVKM. CDR3 residues: CASSRSDRPEKLFF. In DNA form, the CDR3 reads TGTGCCAGCAGTCGTTCGGACAGGCCTGAAAAACTGTTTTTT.

This chain joins TRBV12-3 or TRBV12-4 and TRBJ1-2, with unresolved D. The CDR3 is made up of 13 amino acids. V shed 6 bases and J shed 8 bases, with 16 bases lying between them. CDR3 region: CASRPGSTLGYTF. CDR3 nucleotides: TGTGCCAGCAGGCCCGGGTCCACACTCGGCTACACCTTC.

This sequence joins TRBV6-2 or TRBV6-3 and TRBJ2-5, with TRBD2 identical over 10 bases. The germline V gene has CDR1 MNHEY and CDR2 SVGEGT. J lost 4 bases, V lost 2 bases, and 10 bases had no gene match. CDR3 size: 17 residues. The CDR3 loop reads CASSYLSGRAGGETQYF. The CDR3 DNA is TGTGCCAGCAGTTACCTAAGCGGGAGGGCAGGTGGAGAGACCCAGTACTTC.

This clone was counted a single time. J is TRBJ2-5 and V is TRBV5-4; no definite D call. This CDR3 contains 12 residues. Germline CDR1 is SGHNT and CDR2 is YYREEE (reference sequence). V dropped 1 base and J dropped 5 bases, with 6 bases sitting between them. CDR3 loop: CASSLWPETQYF. The CDR3, as DNA: TGTGCCAGCAGCTTGTGGCCGGAGACCCAGTACTTC.

This chain joins TRBV18 and TRBJ2-1, with D maybe TRBD1 (5 bases). Trimming removed 3 bases from V and 2 bases from J, with 8 bases in between. Looked up from germline, CDR1 is KGHSH and CDR2 is LQKENI. The CDR3 length is 14 residues. CDR3 bases: TGTGCCAGCTCACCCTCGACAGCCTACAATGAGCAGTTCTTC. It is translated as CASSPSTAYNEQFF.

This chain links TRBV11-3 with TRBJ2-1; TRBD2 agrees at 11 bases. J was trimmed by 5 bases and V by 5 bases; bases with no gene match: 5. The CDR3 totals 15 residues. Germline V CDR1 and CDR2: SGHNT, YENEEA. The DNA for the CDR3 is TGTGCCAGCAGCCGTAGCGGGAGGGTTAACAATGAGCAGTTCTTC. It translates to CASSRSGRVNNEQFF. Filled out from reference TRBV11-3 and TRBJ2-1, the complete variable domain reads EAGVVQSPRYKIIEKKQPVAFWCNPISGHNTLYWYLQNLGQGPELLIRYENEEAVDDSQLPKDRFSAERLKGVDSTLKIQPAELGDSAVYLCASSRSGRVNNEQFFGPGTRLTVL.

The gene calls are TRBV9 and TRBJ2-1, with D maybe TRBD2 (7 bases). The CDR3 extends over 16 amino acids. The V gene's germline CDR1 is SGDLS and CDR2 YYNGEE. V was cut by 4 bases and J by 2 bases, with 16 bases left in between. In DNA form, the CDR3 reads TGTGCCAGCAGCCCCGGGGGGCAGGGGACCTACAATGAGCAGTTCTTC. It yields the protein CASSPGGQGTYNEQFF.

The chain couples TRBV6-5 to TRBJ2-7, with TRBD1 matching 9 bases. The germline gives CDR1 MNHEY, CDR2 SVGAGI. The CDR3 extends over 14 amino acids. V shed 6 bases, J shed 3 bases, and the junction held 6 bases outside the gene matches. The CDR3 DNA follows: TGTGCCAGCAGGCGACAGGGGGACTACTACGAGCAGTACTTC. This translates into CASRRQGDYYEQYF.

The CDR3 DNA sequence: TGTGCCAGCAGCCGACTAGCGGGAGAGGAAGCAAGTGAGCAGTTCTTC. Translated: CASSRLAGEEASEQFF. The rearrangement links TRBV5-4 to TRBJ2-1; 12 nucleotides align to TRBD2. Trimming took 4 bases from V and 9 from J; bases not matched to a gene: 11. Germline CDR1 SGHNT, CDR2 YYREEE (reference sequence). The CDR3 is made up of 16 amino acids.

V usage is TRBV12-3 or TRBV12-4 and J usage is TRBJ1-6, with D unresolved. The CDR3 has 12 residues. V lost 4 bases to trimming and J lost 10 bases, with 8 bases between them. CDR3 region: CASSSVGSPLHF. DNA for the CDR3: TGTGCCAGCAGTTCCGTGGGCTCACCCCTCCACTTT.

The chain employs TRBV6-5 and TRBJ1-3; D remains ambiguous. Germline values: CDR1 MNHEY, CDR2 SVGAGI. This CDR3 is 15 amino acids long. Between the trimmed V and J ends, which lost 5 bases and 0 bases, there was a span of 11 bases. CDR3 protein: CASSRTFRSGNTIYF. CDR3 sequence (DNA): TGTGCCAGCAGTCGGACTTTCCGCTCTGGAAACACCATATATTTT.

This chain joins TRBV5-1 and TRBJ1-2, with D uncertain. This CDR3 has 13 amino acids. Looked up from germline, CDR1 is SGHRS and CDR2 is YFSETQ. V was clipped by 0 bases and J by 4 bases, with 7 bases between them. The CDR3 is CASSLGAGYGYTF. CDR3 nucleotide sequence: TGCGCCAGCAGCTTGGGGGCCGGCTATGGCTACACCTTC.

The rearrangement links TRBV2 to TRBJ1-1, with D possibly TRBD1 on 6 matching bases. This CDR3 region has 11 residues. The germline V gene encodes CDR1 SNHLY and CDR2 FYNNEI. V dropped 6 bases and J dropped 5 bases, with 7 bases sitting between them. The CDR3 nucleotides are TGTGCCAGCAGCAGGGGTACTGAAGCTTTCTTT. Its translation: CASSRGTEAFF.

This chain connects TRBV19 to TRBJ2-1, with D perhaps matching TRBD1 (6 bases). Trimming removed 6 bases from V and 1 base from J, with 13 bases in between. Germline V gene lookup returns CDR1 LNHDA and CDR2 SQIVND (reference sequence). The CDR3 extends over 15 amino acids. The CDR3 here is CASSPQGPSYNEQFF. The CDR3 DNA sequence: TGTGCCAGTAGCCCACAGGGCCCTTCCTACAATGAGCAGTTCTTC.

The gene calls are TRBV27 and TRBJ2-5; 10 nucleotides align to TRBD2. The germline V gene has CDR1 MNHEY and CDR2 SMNVEV (reference sequence). V lost 5 bases to trimming and J lost 2 bases; unmatched junction nucleotides: 2. The CDR3 has 14 amino acids. The CDR3 sequence: CASSGTSVQETQYF. CDR3 in DNA: TGTGCCAGCAGTGGGACTAGCGTGCAAGAGACCCAGTACTTC.